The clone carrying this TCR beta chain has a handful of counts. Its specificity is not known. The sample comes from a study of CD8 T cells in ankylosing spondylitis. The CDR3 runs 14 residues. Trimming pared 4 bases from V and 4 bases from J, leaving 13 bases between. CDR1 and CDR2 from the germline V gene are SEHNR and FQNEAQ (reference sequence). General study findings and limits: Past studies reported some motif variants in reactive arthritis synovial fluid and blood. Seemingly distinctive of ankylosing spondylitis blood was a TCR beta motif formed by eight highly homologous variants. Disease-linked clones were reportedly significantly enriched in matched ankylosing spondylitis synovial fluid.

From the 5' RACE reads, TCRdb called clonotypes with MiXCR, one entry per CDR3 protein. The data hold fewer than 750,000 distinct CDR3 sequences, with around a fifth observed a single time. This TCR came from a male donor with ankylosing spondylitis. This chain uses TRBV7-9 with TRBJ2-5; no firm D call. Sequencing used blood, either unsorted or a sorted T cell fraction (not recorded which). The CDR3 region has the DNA TGTGCCAGCAGCTCCGGACCATCTCCAGAGACCCAGTACTTC. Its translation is CASSSGPSPETQYF.